This T cell receptor beta chain was captured by sequencing in a study of OX40 agonist ivuxolimab in advanced cancers. In the study overall: At doses from 0.01 to 10 mg/kg, patients were given intravenous ivuxolimab every 2 weeks. Study-wide findings and caveats: Low normalized clonal expansion also occurred in some nonresponding patients. At doses 0.1 to 3.0 mg/kg, CD4+ and CD8+ clones expanded.

Profiled with immunoSEQ multiplex PCR; TCRdb holds only in-frame clones, not every one. The table has roughly 86,000 clones, 86% seen once. About this clone: What it binds is not known.

This receptor was identified in an adult with an advanced solid tumor such as melanoma, head and neck, liver or kidney cancer. Sequencing used CD4+ or CD8+ T cells sorted from blood, obtained in a trial of the OX40 agonist ivuxolimab.

CDR3 sequence: CASSVRGFNSPLHF. Written as DNA, the CDR3 is TGTGCCAGCAGCGTTAGGGGATTCAATTCACCCCTCCACTTT. This chain connects TRBV9 to TRBJ1-6, with a tentative D call TRBD1 (5 bases). Germline CDR1 SGDLS, CDR2 YYNGEE. Trimming took off 2 bases at V and 7 bases at J, with 10 bases between the two ends. The CDR3 is 14 amino acids.